The clone carrying this TCR beta chain has more than one count but fewer than ten. What it binds is not known. The germline CDR1 and CDR2 sequences are MNHGY and SVAAGI. The CDR3 consists of 17 residues. V shed 9 bases, J shed 0 bases, and the junction held 12 bases outside the gene matches. This entry comes from a study of T cells in narcolepsy. Study-level points and caveats: Reportedly, autoreactive clonotypes were serially detected in patients' blood but not controls'.

Clones were sequenced by immunoSEQ multiplex PCR, and TCRdb holds only the in-frame ones, with some missing. The profile shows tens of thousands of clones, 70% to 85% of them singletons. Sequencing was carried out using memory (CD45RA-) CD4+ T cells from blood. This TCR derives from a human donor in good health. The chain employs TRBV6-9 and TRBJ2-7; 12 bases align to TRBD1. The CDR3 loop reads CARDGTGGHRSSYEQYF. CDR3 in DNA: TGTGCCAGAGACGGGACAGGGGGCCACCGTAGCTCCTACGAGCAGTACTTC.